Listed below are T cell receptor beta chains from one sample, sequenced in a study of human T cells and chemical hapten exposure. Using its own MiXCR run on the RACE reads, TCRdb lists one record per CDR3 protein. Of some 81,000 distinct CDR3 sequences in the sample, around 7.8% were seen once. The sample in question was whole blood, obtained in connection with sensitization to the hapten diphenylcyclopropenone (DPC). Source of these receptors: a woman aged 25 to 39 with alopecia areata. Some clones in this sample may be carry-over from other donors' samples. Each CDR3 is given with its conserved first and last residue. A D gene is named only where the DNA matches it firmly. Part of the rows lack a size; the others show once, few, many or a class for expanded clones.

J | V | size | D | DNA | CDR3
TRBJ2-5 | TRBV5-1 | NA | NA | TGCGCCAGCAGCCTGGGGGCAGGGCCCCAAGAGACCCAGTACTTC | CASSLGAGPQETQYF
TRBJ1-1 | TRBV20-1 | NA | NA | TGCAGTGCTAGTTCGGGCCTGAACACTGAAGCTTTCTTT | CSASSGLNTEAFF
TRBJ1-5 | TRBV6-1 | few | NA | TGTGCCAGCAGTGAACCGGGGGGCTCTTATTGGCCCCAGCATTTT | CASSEPGGSYWPQHF
TRBJ2-3 | TRBV3-1 | many | TRBD2 | TGTGCCAGCAGCCAAGCAAGCGGGGGAGATACGCAGTATTTT | CASSQASGGDTQYF
TRBJ2-3 | TRBV7-9 | many | NA | TGTGCCAGCAGTCCTCGCACAGATACGCAGTATTTT | CASSPRTDTQYF
TRBJ2-3 | TRBV3-1 | many | TRBD2 | TGTGCCAGCAGCCAACCAGCGGGGGGCACAGATACGCAGTATTTT | CASSQPAGGTDTQYF
TRBJ1-5 | TRBV18 | NA | NA | TGTGCCAGCTCACCAATGGAGGATCAGCCCCAGCATTTT | CASSPMEDQPQHF
TRBJ1-1 | TRBV29-1 | many | NA | TGCAGCGTCGCTGGACTGATGAACACTGAAGCTTTCTTT | CSVAGLMNTEAFF
TRBJ1-1 | TRBV3-1 | many | NA | TGTGCCAGCAGCCGCGGACAGAACACTGAAGCTTTCTTT | CASSRGQNTEAFF
TRBJ1-5 | TRBV6-1 | many | TRBD1 | TGTGCCAGCAGTGAAGGGACAGGGGGAGTTCAGCCCCAGCATTTT | CASSEGTGGVQPQHF
TRBJ2-5 | TRBV9 | many | NA | TGTGCCAGCAGCGAAACAGGATCGGGAGAGACCCAGTACTTC | CASSETGSGETQYF
TRBJ2-5 | TRBV5-1 | many | NA | TGCGCCAGCAGTCGAATGCCGGCGGGAGAGACCCAGTACTTC | CASSRMPAGETQYF
TRBJ2-1 | TRBV7-9 | many | NA | TGTGCCAGCAGCTTATATCTCGATGAGCAGTTCTTC | CASSLYLDEQFF
TRBJ1-1 | TRBV18 | many | NA | TGTGCCAGCTCACCCCAACAGGACCCGAACACTGAAGCTTTCTTT | CASSPQQDPNTEAFF
TRBJ2-7 | TRBV20-1 | many | NA | TGCAGTGCTAGCGGGGAAACCTACGAGCAGTACTTC | CSASGETYEQYF
TRBJ2-3 | TRBV27 | few | TRBD2 | TGTGCCAGTACGCCGAGGGGGCTAGCGGGGCCAGATACGCAGTATTTT | CASTPRGLAGPDTQYF
TRBJ2-1 | TRBV19 | few | TRBD2 | TGTGCCAGTAGACTAGCAACGCGGGGGGGAAATGAGCAGTTCTTC | CASRLATRGGNEQFF
TRBJ2-7 | TRBV11-2 | few | NA | TGTGCCAGCAGCTGGGGGGGCCGTCTCGACGATCAGTACTTC | CASSWGGRLDDQYF
TRBJ2-1 | TRBV9 | many | NA | TGTGCCAGCAGCGTATCTGGACACAATGAGCAGTTCTTC | CASSVSGHNEQFF
TRBJ1-1 | TRBV29-1 | NA | TRBD1 | TGCAGCGCCAACCGACAGGGTATGAACACTGAAGCTTTCTTT | CSANRQGMNTEAFF
TRBJ1-5 | TRBV2 | NA | NA | TGTGCCAGCAGTGAGCGAAGGGGCAATCAGCCCCAGCATTTT | CASSERRGNQPQHF
TRBJ2-2 | TRBV25-1 | few | NA | TGTGCCAGCTGGGACGGACTCACCGGGGAGCTGTTTTTT | CASWDGLTGELFF
TRBJ1-2 | TRBV6-6 | NA | NA | TGTGCCAGCCACCGAGACAGCTGGGGTGGCTACACCTTC | CASHRDSWGGYTF
TRBJ2-4 | TRBV30 | many | NA | TGTGCCTGGGGGATAGCCAAAAACATTCAGTACTTC | CAWGIAKNIQYF
TRBJ1-2 | TRBV7-8 | many | NA | TGTGCCAGCAGCTTAGAAAACTATGGCTACACCTTC | CASSLENYGYTF
TRBJ1-6 | TRBV10-3 | NA | NA | TGTGCCATCAGCAACCGGGAATCAAATTCACCCCTCCACTTT | CAISNRESNSPLHF
TRBJ2-6 | TRBV2 | many | NA | TGTGCCAGCAGTGCGCTATCTGGGGCCAACGTCCTGACTTTC | CASSALSGANVLTF
TRBJ2-3 | TRBV7-3 | few | NA | TGTGCCAGCAGCTTACAGGGGCGGACAGATACGCAGTATTTT | CASSLQGRTDTQYF
TRBJ2-1 | TRBV29-1 | NA | TRBD2 | TGCAGCGTTGGCGGCGGGGGTGACTCCTTCAATGAGCAGTTCTTC | CSVGGGGDSFNEQFF
TRBJ1-1 | TRBV13 | few | NA | TGTGCCAGCAGCCGCACAGGGTCTGAAGCTTTCTTT | CASSRTGSEAFF
TRBJ2-7 | TRBV6-2/TRBV6-3 | few | NA | TGTGCCAGCAGATCTCCGAGCCCCGAGCAGTACTTC | CASRSPSPEQYF
TRBJ2-5 | TRBV12-3/TRBV12-4 | NA | NA | TGTGCCAGCAGTTATCGGAAAGAGACCCAGTACTTC | CASSYRKETQYF
TRBJ1-6 | TRBV13 | many | NA | TGTGCCAGCAGCTTAGTTGGCCGGATTAATTCACCCCTCCACTTT | CASSLVGRINSPLHF
TRBJ2-3 | TRBV20-1 | many | NA | TGCAGTGCCTCTTCCAGGGCCGCAGATACGCAGTATTTT | CSASSRAADTQYF
TRBJ2-3 | TRBV20-1 | many | TRBD2 | TGCAGTGCTTCACCTTCTAGCGGGGGGGCTCTGGGCACAGATACGCAGTATTTT | CSASPSSGGALGTDTQYF
TRBJ2-3 | TRBV10-3 | many | NA | TGTGCCATCAGCCCCAGGGGAGGGACAGATACGCAGTATTTT | CAISPRGGTDTQYF